The clone carrying this T cell receptor beta chain appeared many times. The antigen is not known. This CDR3 has 14 amino acids. V lost 0 bases, J lost 0 bases, and 6 bases lay in between. TCRdb reprocessed the RT-PCR reads via MiXCR and lists one record per CDR3 protein. The sample includes approximately 490,000 distinct CDR3 sequences, roughly 7.6% of them seen just once. The source of the sample is a study of response to subunit inactivated influenza vaccine. Overall study results and limits: Authors suggested that a seasonal influenza vaccination recruits few new T cells each time.

The rearrangement uses TRBV12-3 or TRBV12-4 and TRBJ2-7; no clear D. The specimen comprised PBMCs from blood, sampled less than 30 months after vaccination. The sequence came from a man in his fifties or sixties who received an inactivated influenza vaccine. The CDR3 DNA reads as TGTGCCAGCAGTTTAGCGGTTAGCTCCTACGAGCAGTACTTC. This codes for CASSLAVSSYEQYF.